The source of this T cell receptor beta chain is a study of PD-L1 blockade in urothelial cancer. The V gene lost 8 bases and the J gene lost 4 bases, with 11 bases spanning the gap. The germline gives CDR1 DFQATT, CDR2 SNEGSKA (reference sequence). The CDR3 has 11 residues. Libraries were prepared by immunoSEQ multiplex PCR; TCRdb keeps only in-frame clonotypes and omits some of them. The table has around 30,000 clones, 80% to 85% seen once. The sample's time point: peripheral blood 6 weeks after treatment start. The chain links TRBV20-1 to TRBJ1-2, with D perhaps TRBD1 (6 bases). Sample: PBMCs, taken around atezolizumab (anti-PD-L1) treatment. The receptor was derived from a man between 70 and 80 years old with urothelial cancer. This CDR3 is CSSSTGYGYTF. The CDR3 nucleotides read TGCAGTTCGTCGACAGGCTATGGCTACACCTTC.